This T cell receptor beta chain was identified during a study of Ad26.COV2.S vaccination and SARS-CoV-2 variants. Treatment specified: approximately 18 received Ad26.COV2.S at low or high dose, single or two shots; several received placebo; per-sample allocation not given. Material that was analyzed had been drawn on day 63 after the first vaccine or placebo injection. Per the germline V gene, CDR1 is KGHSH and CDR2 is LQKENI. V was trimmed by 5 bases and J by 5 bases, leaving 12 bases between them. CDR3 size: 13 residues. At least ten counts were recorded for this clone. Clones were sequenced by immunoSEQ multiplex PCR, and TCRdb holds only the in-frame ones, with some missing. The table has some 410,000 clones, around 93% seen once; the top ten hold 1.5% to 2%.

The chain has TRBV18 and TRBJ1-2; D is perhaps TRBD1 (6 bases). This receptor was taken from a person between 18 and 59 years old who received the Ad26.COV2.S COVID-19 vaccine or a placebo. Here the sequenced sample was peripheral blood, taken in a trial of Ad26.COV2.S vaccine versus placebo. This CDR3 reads CASSTQGIYGYTF. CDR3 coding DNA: TGTGCCAGCTCAACTCAGGGGATTTATGGCTACACCTTC.